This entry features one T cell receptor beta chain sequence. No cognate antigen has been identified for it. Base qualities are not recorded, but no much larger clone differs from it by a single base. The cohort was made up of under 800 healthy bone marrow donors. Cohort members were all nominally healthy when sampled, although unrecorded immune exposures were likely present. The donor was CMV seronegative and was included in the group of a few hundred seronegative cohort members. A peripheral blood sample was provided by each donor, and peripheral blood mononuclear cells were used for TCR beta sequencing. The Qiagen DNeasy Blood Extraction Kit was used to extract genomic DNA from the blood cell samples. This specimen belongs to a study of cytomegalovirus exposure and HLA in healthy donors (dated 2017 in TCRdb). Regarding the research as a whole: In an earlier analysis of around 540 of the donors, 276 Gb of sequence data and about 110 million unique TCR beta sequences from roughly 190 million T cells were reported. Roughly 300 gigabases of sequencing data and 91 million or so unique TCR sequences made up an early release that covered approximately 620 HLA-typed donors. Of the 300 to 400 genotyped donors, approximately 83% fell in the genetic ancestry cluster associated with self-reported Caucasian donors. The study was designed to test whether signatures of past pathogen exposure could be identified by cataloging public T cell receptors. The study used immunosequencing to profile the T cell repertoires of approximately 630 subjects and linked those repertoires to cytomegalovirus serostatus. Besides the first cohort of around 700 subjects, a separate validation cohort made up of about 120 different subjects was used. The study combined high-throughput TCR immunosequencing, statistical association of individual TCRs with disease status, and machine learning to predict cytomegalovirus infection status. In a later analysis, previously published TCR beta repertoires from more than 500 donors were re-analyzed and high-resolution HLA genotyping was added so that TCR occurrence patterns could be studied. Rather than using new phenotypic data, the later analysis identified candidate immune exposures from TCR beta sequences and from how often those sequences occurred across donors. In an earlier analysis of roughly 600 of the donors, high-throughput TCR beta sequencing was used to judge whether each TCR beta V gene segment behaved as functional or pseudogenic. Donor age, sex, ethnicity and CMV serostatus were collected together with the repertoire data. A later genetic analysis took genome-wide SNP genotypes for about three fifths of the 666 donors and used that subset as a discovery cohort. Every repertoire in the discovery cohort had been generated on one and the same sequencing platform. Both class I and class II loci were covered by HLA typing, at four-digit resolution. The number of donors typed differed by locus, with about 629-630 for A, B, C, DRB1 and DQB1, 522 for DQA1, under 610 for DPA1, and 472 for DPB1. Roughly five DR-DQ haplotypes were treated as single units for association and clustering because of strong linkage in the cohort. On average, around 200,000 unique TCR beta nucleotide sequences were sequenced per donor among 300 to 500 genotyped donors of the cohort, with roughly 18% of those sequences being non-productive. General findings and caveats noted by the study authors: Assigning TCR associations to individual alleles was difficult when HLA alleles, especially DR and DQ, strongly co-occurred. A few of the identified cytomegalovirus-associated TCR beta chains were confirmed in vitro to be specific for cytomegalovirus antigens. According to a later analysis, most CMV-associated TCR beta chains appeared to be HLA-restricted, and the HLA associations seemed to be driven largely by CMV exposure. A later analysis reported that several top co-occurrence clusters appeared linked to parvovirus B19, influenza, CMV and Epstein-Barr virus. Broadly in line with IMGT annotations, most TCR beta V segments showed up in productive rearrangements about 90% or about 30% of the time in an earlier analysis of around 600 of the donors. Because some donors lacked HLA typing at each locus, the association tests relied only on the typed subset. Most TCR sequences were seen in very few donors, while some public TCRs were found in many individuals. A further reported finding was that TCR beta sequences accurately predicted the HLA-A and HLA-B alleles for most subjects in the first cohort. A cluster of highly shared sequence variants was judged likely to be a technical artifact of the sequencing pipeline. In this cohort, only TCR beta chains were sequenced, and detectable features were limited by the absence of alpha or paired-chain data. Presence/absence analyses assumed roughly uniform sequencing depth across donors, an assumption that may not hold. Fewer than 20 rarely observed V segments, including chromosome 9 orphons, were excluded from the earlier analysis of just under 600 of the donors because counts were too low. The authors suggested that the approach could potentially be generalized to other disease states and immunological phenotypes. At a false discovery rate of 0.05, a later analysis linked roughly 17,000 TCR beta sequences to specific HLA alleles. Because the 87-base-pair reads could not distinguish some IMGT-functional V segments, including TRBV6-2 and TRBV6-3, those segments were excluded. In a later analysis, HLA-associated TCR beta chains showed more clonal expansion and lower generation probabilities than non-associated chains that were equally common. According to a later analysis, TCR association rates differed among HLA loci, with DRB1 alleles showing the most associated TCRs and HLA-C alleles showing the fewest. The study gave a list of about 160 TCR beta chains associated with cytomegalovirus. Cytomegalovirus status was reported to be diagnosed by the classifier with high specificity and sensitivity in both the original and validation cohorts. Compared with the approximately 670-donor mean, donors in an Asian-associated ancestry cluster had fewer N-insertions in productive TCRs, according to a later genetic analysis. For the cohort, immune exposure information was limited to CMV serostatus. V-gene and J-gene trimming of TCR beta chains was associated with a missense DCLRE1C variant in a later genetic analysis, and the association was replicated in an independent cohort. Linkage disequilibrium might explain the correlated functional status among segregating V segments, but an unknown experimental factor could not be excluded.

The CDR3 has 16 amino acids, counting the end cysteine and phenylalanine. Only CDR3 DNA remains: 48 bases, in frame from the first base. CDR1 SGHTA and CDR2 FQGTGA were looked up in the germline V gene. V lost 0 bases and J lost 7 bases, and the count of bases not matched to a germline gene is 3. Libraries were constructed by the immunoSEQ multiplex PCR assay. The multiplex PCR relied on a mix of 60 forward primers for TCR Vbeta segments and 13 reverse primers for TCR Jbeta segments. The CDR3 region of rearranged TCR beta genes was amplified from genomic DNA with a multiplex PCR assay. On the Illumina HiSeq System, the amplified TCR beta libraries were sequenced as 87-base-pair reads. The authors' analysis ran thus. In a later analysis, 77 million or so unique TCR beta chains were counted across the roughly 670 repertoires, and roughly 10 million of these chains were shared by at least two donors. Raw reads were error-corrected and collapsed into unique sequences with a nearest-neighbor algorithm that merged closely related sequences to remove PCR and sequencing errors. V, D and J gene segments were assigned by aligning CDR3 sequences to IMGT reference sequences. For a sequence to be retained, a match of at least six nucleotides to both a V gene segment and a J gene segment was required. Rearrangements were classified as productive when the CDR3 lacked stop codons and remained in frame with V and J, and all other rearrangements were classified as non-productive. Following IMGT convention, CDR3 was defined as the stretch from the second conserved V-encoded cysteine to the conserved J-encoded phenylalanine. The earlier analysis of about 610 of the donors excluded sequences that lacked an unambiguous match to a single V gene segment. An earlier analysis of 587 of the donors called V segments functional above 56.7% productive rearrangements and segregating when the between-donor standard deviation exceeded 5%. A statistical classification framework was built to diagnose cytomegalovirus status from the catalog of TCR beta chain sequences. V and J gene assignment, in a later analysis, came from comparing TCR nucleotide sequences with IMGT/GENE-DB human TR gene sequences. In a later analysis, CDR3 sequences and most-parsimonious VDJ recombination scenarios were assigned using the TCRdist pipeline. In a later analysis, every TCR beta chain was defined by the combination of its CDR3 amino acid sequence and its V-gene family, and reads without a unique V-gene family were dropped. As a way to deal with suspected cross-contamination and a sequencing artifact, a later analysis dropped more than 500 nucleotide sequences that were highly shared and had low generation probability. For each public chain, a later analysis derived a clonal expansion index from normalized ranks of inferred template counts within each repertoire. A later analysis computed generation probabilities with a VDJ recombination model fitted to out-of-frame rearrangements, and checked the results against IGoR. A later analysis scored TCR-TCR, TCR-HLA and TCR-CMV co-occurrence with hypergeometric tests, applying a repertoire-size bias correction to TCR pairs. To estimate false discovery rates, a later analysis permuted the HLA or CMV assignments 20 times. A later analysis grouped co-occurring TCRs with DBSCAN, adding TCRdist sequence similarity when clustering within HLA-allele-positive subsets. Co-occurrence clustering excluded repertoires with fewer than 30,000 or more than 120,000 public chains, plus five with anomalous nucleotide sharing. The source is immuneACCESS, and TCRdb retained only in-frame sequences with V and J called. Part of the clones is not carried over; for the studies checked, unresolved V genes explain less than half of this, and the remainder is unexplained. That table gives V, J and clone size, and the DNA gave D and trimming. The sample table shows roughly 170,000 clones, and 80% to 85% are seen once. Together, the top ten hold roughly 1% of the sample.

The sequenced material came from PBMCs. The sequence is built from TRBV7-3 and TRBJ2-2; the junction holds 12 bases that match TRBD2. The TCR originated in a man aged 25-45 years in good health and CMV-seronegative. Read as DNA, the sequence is TGTGCCAGCAGCTTAACGACTAGCGGGAGAGGCGGGGAGCTGTTTTTT. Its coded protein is CASSLTTSGRGGELFF.